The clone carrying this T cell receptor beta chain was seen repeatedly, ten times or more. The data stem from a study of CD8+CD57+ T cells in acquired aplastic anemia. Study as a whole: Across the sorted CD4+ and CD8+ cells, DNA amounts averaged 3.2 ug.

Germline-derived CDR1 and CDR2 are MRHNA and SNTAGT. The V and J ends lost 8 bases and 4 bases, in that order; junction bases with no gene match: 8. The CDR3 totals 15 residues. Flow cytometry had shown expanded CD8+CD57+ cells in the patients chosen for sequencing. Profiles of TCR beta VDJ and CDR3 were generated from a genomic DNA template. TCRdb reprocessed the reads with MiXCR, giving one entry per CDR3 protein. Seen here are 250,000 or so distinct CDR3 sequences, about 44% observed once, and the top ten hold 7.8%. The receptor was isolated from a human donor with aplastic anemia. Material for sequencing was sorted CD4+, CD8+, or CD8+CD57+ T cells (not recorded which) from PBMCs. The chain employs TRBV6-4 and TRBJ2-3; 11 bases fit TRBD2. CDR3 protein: CASGPGTSGSDTQYF. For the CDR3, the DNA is TGTGCCAGCGGGCCGGGGACTAGCGGTTCAGATACGCAGTATTTT.